This T cell receptor (beta chain) was captured in a study of T cell responses to AZD1222 COVID-19 vaccine. Notes on the study in general: It should be noted that donors were predominantly white British and more often female, and clonal diversity was possibly underestimated.

Notes on this clone: Its antigen is as yet unknown.

This table comes from immunoSEQ multiplex PCR, and its TCRdb copy is limited to in-frame clones, with some not included. This table holds over 100,000 clones, roughly 93% found once. The germline V and J ends were trimmed by 5 bases and 1 base, with 11 bases remaining between them. Germline assignment: CDR1 GTSNPN and CDR2 SVGIG (reference sequence). The CDR3 sequence is 14 residues long. Sample: peripheral blood, taken 28 days after the second AZD1222 dose. The rearrangement joins TRBV30 to TRBJ2-2, with D uncertain. This TCR came from an adult who received the AZD1222 COVID-19 vaccine. CDR3 loop: CAWEGPKNTGELFF. The CDR3 nucleotides read TGTGCCTGGGAAGGTCCAAAGAACACCGGGGAGCTGTTTTTT. The full variable domain, rest sourced from reference TRBV30 and TRBJ2-2, is SQTIHQWPATLVQPVGSPLSLECTVEGTSNPNLYWYRQAAGRGLQLLFYSVGIGQISSEVPQNLSASRPQDRQFILSSKKLLLSDSGFYLCAWEGPKNTGELFFGEGSRLTVL.